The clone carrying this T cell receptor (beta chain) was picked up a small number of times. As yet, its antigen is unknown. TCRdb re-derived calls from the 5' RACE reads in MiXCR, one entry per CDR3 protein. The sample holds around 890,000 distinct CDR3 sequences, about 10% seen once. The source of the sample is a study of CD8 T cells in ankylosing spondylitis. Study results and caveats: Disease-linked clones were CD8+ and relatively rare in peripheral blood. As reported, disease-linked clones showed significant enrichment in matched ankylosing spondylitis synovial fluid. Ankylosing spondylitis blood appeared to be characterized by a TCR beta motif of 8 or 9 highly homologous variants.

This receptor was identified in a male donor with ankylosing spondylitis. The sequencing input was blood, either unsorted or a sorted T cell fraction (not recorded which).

As DNA, the CDR3 is TGTGCCATCAGTGAGCCGGTGAACAGGGGTCGACGAGAGACCCAGTACTTC. Its translation is CAISEPVNRGRRETQYF. The V gene is TRBV10-3, the J gene TRBJ2-5, with 7 bases that match TRBD1. Per the germline V gene, CDR1 is ENHRY and CDR2 is SYGVKD. The CDR3 loop spans 17 amino acids. Unmatched junction bases numbered 13, after V lost 2 bases and J lost 4 bases.